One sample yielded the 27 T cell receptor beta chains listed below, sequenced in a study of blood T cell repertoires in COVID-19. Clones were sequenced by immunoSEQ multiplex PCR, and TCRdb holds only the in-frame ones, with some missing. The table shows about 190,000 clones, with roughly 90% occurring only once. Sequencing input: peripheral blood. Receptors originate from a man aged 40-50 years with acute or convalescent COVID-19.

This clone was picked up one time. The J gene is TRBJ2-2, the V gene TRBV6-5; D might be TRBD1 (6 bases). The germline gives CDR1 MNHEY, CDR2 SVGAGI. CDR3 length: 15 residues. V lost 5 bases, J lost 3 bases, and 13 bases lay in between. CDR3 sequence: CASSRGGAHTGELFF. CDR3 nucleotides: TGTGCCAGCAGTCGTGGGGGCGCGCACACCGGGGAGCTGTTTTTT.

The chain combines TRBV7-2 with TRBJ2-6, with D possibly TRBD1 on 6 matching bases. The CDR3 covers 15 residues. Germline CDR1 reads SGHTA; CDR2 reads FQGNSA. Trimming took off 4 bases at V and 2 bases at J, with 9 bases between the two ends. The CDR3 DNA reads TGTGCCAGCAGCTCAGGGGTCACTGGGGCCAACGTCCTGACTTTC. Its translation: CASSSGVTGANVLTF.

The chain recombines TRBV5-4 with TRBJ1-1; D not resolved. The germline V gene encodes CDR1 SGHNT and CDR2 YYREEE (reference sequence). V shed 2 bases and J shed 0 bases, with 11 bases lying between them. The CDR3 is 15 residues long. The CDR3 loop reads CASSFPPGVNTEAFF. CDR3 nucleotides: TGTGCCAGCAGCTTTCCCCCCGGGGTGAACACTGAAGCTTTCTTT.

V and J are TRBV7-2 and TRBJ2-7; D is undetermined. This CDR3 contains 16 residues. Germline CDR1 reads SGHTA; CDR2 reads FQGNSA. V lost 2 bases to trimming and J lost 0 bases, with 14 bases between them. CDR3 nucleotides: TGTGCCAGCAGCTTAAGCGCGCTCTATATCTCCTACGAGCAGTACTTC. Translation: CASSLSALYISYEQYF.

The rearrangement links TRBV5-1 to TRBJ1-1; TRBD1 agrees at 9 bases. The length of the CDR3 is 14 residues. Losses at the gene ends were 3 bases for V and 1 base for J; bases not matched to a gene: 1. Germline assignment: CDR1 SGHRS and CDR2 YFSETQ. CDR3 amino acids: CASSWGQGNTEAFF. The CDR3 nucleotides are TGCGCCAGCAGCTGGGGACAGGGGAACACTGAAGCTTTCTTT.

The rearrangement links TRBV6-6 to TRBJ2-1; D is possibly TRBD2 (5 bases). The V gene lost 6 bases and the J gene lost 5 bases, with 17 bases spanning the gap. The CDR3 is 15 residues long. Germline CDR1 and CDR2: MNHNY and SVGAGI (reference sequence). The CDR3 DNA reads TGTGCCAGCAGGGGAGTGTACGGCCTACACAATGAGCAGTTCTTC. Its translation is CASRGVYGLHNEQFF.

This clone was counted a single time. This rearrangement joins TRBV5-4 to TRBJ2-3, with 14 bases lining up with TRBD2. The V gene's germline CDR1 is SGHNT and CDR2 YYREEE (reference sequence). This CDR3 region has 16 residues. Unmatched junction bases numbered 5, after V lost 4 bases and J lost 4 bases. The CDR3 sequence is CASSKTSGGAADTQYF. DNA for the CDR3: TGTGCCAGCAGCAAGACTAGCGGGGGGGCTGCAGATACGCAGTATTTT.

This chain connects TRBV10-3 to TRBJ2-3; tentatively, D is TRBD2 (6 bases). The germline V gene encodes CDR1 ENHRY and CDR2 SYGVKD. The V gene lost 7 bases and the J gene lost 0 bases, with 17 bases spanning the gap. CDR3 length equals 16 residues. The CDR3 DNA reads TGTGCCATCACCGGGACTGTGCCGGGTAGCACAGATACGCAGTATTTT. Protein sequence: CAITGTVPGSTDTQYF.

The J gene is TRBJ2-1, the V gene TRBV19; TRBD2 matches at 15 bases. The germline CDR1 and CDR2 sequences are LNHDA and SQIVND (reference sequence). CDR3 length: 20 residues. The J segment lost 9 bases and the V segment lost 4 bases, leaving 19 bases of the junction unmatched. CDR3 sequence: CASSTNVASRTSGGAGEQFF. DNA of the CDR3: TGTGCCAGTAGTACGAATGTCGCATCGAGGACTAGCGGGGGGGCTGGTGAGCAGTTCTTC. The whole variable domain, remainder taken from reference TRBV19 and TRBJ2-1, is DGGITQSPKYLFRKEGQNVTLSCEQNLNHDAMYWYRQDPGQGLRLIYYSQIVNDFQKGDIAEGYSVSREKKESFPLTVTSAQKNPTAFYLCASSTNVASRTSGGAGEQFFGPGTRLTVL.

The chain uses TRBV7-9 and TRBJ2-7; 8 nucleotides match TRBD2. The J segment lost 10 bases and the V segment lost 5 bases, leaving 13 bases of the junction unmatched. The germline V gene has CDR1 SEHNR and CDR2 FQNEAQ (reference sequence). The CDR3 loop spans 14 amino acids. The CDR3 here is CASSPDGGAPPQYF. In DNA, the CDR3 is TGTGCCAGCAGCCCCGACGGGGGGGCCCCCCCCCAGTACTTC.

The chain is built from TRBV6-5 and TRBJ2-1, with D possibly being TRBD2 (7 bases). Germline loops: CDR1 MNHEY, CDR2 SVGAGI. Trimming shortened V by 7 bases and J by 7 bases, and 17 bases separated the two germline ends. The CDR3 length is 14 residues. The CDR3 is CASTEGGPGNEQFF. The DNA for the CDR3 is TGTGCCAGCACGGAGGGGGGGCCTGGGAATGAGCAGTTCTTC.

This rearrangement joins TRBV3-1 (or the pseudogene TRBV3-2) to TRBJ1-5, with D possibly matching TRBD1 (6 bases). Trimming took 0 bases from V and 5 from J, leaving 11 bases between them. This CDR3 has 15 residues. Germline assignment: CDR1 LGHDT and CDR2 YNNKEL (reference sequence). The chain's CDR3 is CASSQDRGGHQPQHF. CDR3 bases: TGTGCCAGCAGCCAAGACAGGGGTGGGCATCAGCCCCAGCATTTT.

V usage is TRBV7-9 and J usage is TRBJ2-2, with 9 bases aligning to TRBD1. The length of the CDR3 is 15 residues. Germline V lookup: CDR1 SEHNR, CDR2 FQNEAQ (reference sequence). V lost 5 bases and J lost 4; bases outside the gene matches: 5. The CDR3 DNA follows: TGTGCCAGCAGCAGCCGGACAGGGGTCACCGGGGAGCTGTTTTTT. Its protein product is CASSSRTGVTGELFF.

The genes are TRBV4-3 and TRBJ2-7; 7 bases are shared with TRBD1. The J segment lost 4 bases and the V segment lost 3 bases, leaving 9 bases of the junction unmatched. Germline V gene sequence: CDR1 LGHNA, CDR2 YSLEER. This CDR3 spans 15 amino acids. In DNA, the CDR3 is TGCGCCAGCAGCCAGACGACAGGGAGCCCATACGAGCAGTACTTC. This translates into CASSQTTGSPYEQYF.

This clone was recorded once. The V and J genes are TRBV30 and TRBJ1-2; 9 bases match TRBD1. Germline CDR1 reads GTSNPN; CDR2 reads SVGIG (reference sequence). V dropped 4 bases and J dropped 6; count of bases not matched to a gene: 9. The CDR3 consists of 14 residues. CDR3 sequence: CAWTSGTGNHGYTF. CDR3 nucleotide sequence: TGTGCCTGGACTTCCGGGACAGGGAACCATGGCTACACCTTC.

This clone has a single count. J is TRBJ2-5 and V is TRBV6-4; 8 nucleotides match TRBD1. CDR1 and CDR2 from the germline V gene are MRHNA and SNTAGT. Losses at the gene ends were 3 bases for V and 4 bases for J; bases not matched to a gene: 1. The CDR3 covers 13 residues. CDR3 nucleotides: TGTGCCAGCAGTGAGGACAGGGTAGAGACCCAGTACTTC. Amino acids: CASSEDRVETQYF.

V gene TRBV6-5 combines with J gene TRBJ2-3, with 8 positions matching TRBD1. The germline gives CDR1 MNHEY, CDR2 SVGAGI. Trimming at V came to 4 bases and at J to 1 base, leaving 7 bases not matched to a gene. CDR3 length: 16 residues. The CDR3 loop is CASSLLPTGGTDTQYF. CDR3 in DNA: TGTGCCAGCAGTTTACTCCCGACAGGGGGCACAGATACGCAGTATTTT.

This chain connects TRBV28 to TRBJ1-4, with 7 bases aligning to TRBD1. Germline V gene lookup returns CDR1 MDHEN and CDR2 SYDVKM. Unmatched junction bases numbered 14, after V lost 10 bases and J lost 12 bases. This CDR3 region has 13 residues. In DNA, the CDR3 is TGTGCCACCTACGGACAGGTTTTTTCCGAACTGTTTTTT. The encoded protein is CATYGQVFSELFF.

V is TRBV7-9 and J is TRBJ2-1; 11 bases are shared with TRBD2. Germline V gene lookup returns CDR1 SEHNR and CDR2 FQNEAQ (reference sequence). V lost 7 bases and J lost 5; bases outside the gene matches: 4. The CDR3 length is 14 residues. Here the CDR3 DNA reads TGTGCCAGCATACTAGCGGGGGCCGACAATGAGCAGTTCTTC. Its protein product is CASILAGADNEQFF.

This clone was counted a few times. The CDR3, as DNA: TGTGCCAGCAGCTACCGGACAGGGGGCAATGAGCAGTTCTTC. This sequence encodes CASSYRTGGNEQFF. This chain uses TRBV7-2 with TRBJ2-1; 10 positions match TRBD1. The V gene's germline CDR1 is SGHTA and CDR2 FQGNSA. The CDR3 is 14 residues long. The junction had 3 bases not matched to a gene; V was cut back by 4 bases and J by 6 bases.

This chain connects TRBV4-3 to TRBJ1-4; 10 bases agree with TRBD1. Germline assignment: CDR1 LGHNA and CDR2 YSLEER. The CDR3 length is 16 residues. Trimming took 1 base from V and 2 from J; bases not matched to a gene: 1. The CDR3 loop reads CASSQGQGATNEKLFF. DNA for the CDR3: TGCGCCAGCAGCCAAGGACAGGGGGCTACTAATGAAAAACTGTTTTTT.

CDR3 loop: CATSDYTGDYTQYF. Written as DNA, the CDR3 is TGTGCCACCAGTGACTATACCGGGGACTATACGCAGTATTTT. J is TRBJ2-3 and V is TRBV24-1, with D perhaps TRBD2 (6 bases). V shed 4 bases and J shed 7 bases, with 14 bases lying between them. The CDR3 has 14 residues. CDR1 and CDR2 (germline): KGHDR, SFDVKD.

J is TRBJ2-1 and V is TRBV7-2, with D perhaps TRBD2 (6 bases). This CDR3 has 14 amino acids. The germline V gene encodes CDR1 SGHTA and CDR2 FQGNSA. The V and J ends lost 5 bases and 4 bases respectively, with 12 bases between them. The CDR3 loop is CASSPGDRYNEQFF. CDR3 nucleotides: TGTGCCAGCAGCCCGGGGGACCGATACAATGAGCAGTTCTTC.

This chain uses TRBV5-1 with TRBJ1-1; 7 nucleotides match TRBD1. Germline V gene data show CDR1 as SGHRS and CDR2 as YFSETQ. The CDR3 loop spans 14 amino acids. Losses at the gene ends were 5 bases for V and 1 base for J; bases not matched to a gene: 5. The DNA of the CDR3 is TGCGCCAGCAGAACAGGGGCGGCGAACACTGAAGCTTTCTTT. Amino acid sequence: CASRTGAANTEAFF.

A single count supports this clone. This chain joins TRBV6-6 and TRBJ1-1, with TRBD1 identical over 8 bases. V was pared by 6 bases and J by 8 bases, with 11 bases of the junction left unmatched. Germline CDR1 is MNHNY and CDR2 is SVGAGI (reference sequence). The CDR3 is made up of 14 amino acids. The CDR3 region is CASSRTGTSLEAFF. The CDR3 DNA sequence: TGTGCCAGCAGCCGGACAGGGACCAGCCTGGAAGCTTTCTTT.

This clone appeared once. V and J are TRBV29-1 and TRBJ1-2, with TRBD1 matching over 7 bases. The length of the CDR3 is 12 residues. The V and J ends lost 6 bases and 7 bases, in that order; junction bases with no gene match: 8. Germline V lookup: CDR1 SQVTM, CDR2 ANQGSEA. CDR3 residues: CSVSDRAGGYTF. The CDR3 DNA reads TGCAGCGTGTCCGACAGGGCAGGTGGCTACACCTTC. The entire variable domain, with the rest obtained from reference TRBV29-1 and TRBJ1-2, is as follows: SAVISQKPSRDICQRGTSLTIQCQVDSQVTMMFWYRQQPGQSLTLIATANQGSEATYESGFVIDKFPISRPNLTFSTLTVSNMSPEDSSIYLCSVSDRAGGYTFGSGTRLTVV.

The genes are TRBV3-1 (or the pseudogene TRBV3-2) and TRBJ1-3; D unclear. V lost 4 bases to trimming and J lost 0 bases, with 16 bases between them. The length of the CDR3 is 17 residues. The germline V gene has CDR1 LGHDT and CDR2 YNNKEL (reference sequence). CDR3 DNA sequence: TGTGCCAGCAGCCGCACAGTTGACGGGAGCTCTGGAAACACCATATATTTT. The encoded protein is CASSRTVDGSSGNTIYF.